Presented here are 7 T cell receptor beta chains from one specimen sequenced in a study of shared clonotypes between healthy human individuals. Clones were read by immunoSEQ multiplex PCR, and TCRdb kept only the in-frame ones, dropping some. This sample has roughly 110,000 clones, with around 73% found just once. Sequenced input: memory CD8+ T cells sorted from blood. The subset was: CD45RO+ cells pooled with CCR7-negative TemRA cells. These receptors came from a woman aged 25 to 45 in good health.

The rearrangement uses TRBV6-1 and TRBJ2-7; 7 nucleotides align to TRBD1. CDR3 size: 16 residues. CDR1 MNHNS and CDR2 SASEGT come from the germline V gene. Losses at the gene ends were 0 bases for V and 0 bases for J; bases not matched to a gene: 5. The CDR3 protein is CASSEAAGTASYEQYF. The CDR3 DNA sequence: TGTGCCAGCAGTGAAGCGGCCGGGACAGCCTCCTACGAGCAGTACTTC.

The chain's CDR3 is CASSERAGENYGYTF. In DNA, the CDR3 is TGTGCCAGCAGTGAGAGAGCTGGCGAGAACTATGGCTACACCTTC. The chain combines TRBV6-4 with TRBJ1-2; no clear D. Germline assignment: CDR1 MRHNA and CDR2 SNTAGT. The CDR3 is 15 amino acids. Trimming left V 3 bases short and J 2 bases short, with 13 bases between.

This clone has more than one count but fewer than ten. The chain uses TRBV6-1 and TRBJ2-7; tentatively, D is TRBD1 (6 bases). With 8 bases removed from V and 5 bases from J, the gap between germline ends came to 13 bases. Germline lookup yields CDR1 MNHNS and CDR2 SASEGT. This CDR3 comprises 12 residues. The CDR3 DNA sequence: TGTGCCAGCTGGGCAGGGGCCCACGAGCAGTACTTC. Residues: CASWAGAHEQYF.

This clone was seen once. The chain has TRBV2 and TRBJ2-1; 8 positions agree with TRBD2. Germline loops: CDR1 SNHLY, CDR2 FYNNEI. With 3 bases clipped from V and 8 bases from J, the junction kept 6 bases outside the gene matches. The CDR3 contains 14 residues. The CDR3 is CASSDLPSGHEQFF. The CDR3 DNA reads as TGTGCCAGCAGTGATTTGCCTAGCGGGCATGAGCAGTTCTTC.

The V and J genes are TRBV27 and TRBJ2-7, with 11 bases that match TRBD2. Germline assignment: CDR1 MNHEY and CDR2 SMNVEV (reference sequence). The CDR3 extends over 16 amino acids. V trimming: 5 bases; J trimming: 4 bases; junction bases outside the gene matches: 10. The CDR3 nucleotides are TGTGCCAGCAGTATGGGTACTAGCGGGAGTTTGTACGAGCAGTACTTC. It codes for CASSMGTSGSLYEQYF.

The rearrangement links TRBV5-1 to TRBJ2-3, with D maybe TRBD1 (6 bases). This CDR3 spans 15 amino acids. V lost 3 bases and J lost 0, with 11 bases in between. CDR1 and CDR2 (germline): SGHRS, YFSETQ. The chain's CDR3 is CASSSGTQSTDTQYF. The CDR3 DNA sequence: TGCGCCAGCAGCTCTGGGACACAGAGCACAGATACGCAGTATTTT.

V and J are TRBV28 and TRBJ1-6, with 9 bases fitting TRBD1. This CDR3 has 16 residues. Germline CDR1 is MDHEN and CDR2 is SYDVKM. J lost 9 bases, V lost 6 bases, and 12 bases had no gene match. DNA for the CDR3: TGTGCCAGCAGGAAGACGACAGGGGGGATTGGTTCACCCCTCCACTTT. Amino acids: CASRKTTGGIGSPLHF.